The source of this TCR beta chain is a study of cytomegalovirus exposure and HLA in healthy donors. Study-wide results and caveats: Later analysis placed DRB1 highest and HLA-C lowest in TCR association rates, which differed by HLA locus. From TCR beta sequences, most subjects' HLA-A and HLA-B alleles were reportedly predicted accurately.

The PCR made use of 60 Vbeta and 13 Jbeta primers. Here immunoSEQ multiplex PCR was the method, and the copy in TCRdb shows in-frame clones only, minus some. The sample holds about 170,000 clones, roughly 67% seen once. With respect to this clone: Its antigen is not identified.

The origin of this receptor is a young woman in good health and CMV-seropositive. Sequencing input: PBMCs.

CDR3 protein: CASGRQGARGYTF. CDR3 bases: TGTGCCAGCGGGCGACAGGGGGCGCGTGGCTACACCTTC. The V gene is TRBV6-5, the J gene TRBJ1-2; 10 bases are shared with TRBD1. Germline-derived CDR1 and CDR2 are MNHEY and SVGAGI. The CDR3 extends over 13 amino acids. The V segment lost 8 bases and the J segment 7 bases; nucleotides outside the gene matches: 7.